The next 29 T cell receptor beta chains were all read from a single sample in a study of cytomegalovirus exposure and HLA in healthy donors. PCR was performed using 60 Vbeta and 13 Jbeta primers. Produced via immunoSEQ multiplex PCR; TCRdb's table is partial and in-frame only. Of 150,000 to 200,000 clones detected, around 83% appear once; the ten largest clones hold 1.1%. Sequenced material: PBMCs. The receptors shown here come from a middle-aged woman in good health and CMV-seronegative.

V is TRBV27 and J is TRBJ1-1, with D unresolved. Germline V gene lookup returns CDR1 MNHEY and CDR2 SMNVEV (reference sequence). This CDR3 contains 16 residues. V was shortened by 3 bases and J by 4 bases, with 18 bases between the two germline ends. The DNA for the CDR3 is TGTGCCAGCAGTTTGTCCCGAGCGTTCAGAGGCACTGAAGCTTTCTTT. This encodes CASSLSRAFRGTEAFF.

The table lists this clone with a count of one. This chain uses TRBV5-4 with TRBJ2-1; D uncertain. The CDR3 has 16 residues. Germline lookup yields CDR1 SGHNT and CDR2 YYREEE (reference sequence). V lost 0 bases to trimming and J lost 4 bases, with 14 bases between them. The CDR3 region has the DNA TGTGCCAGCAGCTTGGGATCGGCTAGACGGTACAATGAGCAGTTCTTC. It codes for CASSLGSARRYNEQFF.

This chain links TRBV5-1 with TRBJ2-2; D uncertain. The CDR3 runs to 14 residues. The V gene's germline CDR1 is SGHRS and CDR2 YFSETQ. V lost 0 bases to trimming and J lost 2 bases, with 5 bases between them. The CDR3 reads CASSLALNTGELFF. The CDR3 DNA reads TGCGCCAGCAGCTTGGCGCTAAACACCGGGGAGCTGTTTTTT.

CDR3 DNA sequence: TGTGCCAGCAGCTTGGCGGTCGGGGGTCAGCGACAAGAGACCCAGTACTTC. It encodes CASSLAVGGQRQETQYF. The gene calls are TRBV5-5 and TRBJ2-5; D perhaps matches TRBD2 (6 bases). The germline V and J ends were trimmed by 0 bases and 2 bases, with 17 bases remaining between them. This CDR3 spans 17 amino acids. Germline-derived CDR1 and CDR2 are SGHKS and YYEKEE (reference sequence).

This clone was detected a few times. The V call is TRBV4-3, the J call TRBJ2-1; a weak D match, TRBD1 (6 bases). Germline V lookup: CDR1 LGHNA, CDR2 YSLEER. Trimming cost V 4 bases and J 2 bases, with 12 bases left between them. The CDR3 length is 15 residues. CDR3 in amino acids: CASSLGAGPYNEQFF. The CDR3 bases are TGCGCCAGCAGCCTGGGGGCAGGTCCCTACAATGAGCAGTTCTTC.

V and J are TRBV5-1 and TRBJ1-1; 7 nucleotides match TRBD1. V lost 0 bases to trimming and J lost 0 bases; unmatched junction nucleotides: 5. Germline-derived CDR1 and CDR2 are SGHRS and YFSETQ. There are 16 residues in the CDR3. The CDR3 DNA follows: TGCGCCAGCAGCTTGGATTTTGGACAGGTGAACACTGAAGCTTTCTTT. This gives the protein CASSLDFGQVNTEAFF. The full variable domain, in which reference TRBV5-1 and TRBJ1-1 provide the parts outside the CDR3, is KAGVTQTPRYLIKTRGQQVTLSCSPISGHRSVSWYQQTPGQGLQFLFEYFSETQRNKGNFPGRFSGRQFSNSRSEMNVSTLELGDSALYLCASSLDFGQVNTEAFFGQGTRLTVV.

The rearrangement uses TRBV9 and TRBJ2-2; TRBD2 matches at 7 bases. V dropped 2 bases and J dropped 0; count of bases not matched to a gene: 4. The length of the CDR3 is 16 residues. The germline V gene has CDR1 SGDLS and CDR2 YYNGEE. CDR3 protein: CASSVGGGPNTGELFF. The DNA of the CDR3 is TGTGCCAGCAGCGTGGGGGGAGGGCCGAACACCGGGGAGCTGTTTTTT.

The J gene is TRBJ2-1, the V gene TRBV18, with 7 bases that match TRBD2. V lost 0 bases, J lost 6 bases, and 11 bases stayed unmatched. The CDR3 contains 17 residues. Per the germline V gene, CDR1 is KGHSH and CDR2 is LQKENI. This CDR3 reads CASSPPRLAALGNEQFF. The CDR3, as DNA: TGTGCCAGCTCACCACCTCGACTAGCTGCTTTAGGCAATGAGCAGTTCTTC.

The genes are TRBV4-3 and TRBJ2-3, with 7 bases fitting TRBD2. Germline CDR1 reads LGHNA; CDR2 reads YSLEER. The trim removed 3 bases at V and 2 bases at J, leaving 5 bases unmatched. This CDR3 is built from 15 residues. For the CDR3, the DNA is TGCGCCAGCAGCCACAAAGCGGGATACACAGATACGCAGTATTTT. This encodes CASSHKAGYTDTQYF.

The CDR3 region is CASSSDSTYEQYF. The CDR3 bases are TGTGCCAGCAGTTCGGACAGTACCTACGAGCAGTACTTC. The V call is TRBV11-2, the J call TRBJ2-7; a possible D gene is TRBD1 (6 bases). Per the germline V gene, CDR1 is SGHAT and CDR2 is FQNNGV. Trimming left V 6 bases short and J 2 bases short, with 11 bases between. The CDR3 consists of 13 residues.

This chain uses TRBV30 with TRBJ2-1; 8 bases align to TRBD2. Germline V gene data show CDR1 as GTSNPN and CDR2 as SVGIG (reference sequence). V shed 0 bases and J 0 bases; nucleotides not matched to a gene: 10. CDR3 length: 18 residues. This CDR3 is CAWSVTSGKPFSYNEQFF. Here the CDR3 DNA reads TGTGCCTGGAGTGTAACTAGCGGCAAACCCTTCTCCTACAATGAGCAGTTCTTC.

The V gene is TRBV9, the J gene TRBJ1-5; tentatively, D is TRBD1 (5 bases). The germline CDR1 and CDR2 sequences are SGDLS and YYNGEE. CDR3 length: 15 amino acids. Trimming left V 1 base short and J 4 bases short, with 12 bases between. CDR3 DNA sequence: TGTGCCAGCAGCGTATCGGGGGTAGGAAATCAGCCCCAGCATTTT. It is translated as CASSVSGVGNQPQHF.

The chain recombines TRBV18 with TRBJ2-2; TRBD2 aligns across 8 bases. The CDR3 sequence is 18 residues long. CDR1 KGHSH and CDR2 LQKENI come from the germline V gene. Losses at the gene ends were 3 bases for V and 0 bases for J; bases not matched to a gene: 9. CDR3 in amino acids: CASSPGLGPPANTGELFF. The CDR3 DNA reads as TGTGCCAGCTCACCGGGACTAGGGCCGCCGGCGAACACCGGGGAGCTGTTTTTT.

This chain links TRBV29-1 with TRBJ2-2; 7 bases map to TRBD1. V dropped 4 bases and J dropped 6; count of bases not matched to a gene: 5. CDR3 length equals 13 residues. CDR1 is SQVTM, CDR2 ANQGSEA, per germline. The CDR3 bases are TGCAGCGTTGTTGAAACAGGGGCCGGGGAGCTGTTTTTT. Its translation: CSVVETGAGELFF.

CDR3 bases: TGTGCCAGCAGTAAACAGGGGGCGATGGATGAGCAGTTCTTC. Translation: CASSKQGAMDEQFF. This chain joins TRBV2 and TRBJ2-1; 9 nucleotides agree with TRBD1. Trimming took 5 bases from V and 8 from J; bases not matched to a gene: 7. This CDR3 contains 14 residues. Germline loops: CDR1 SNHLY, CDR2 FYNNEI.

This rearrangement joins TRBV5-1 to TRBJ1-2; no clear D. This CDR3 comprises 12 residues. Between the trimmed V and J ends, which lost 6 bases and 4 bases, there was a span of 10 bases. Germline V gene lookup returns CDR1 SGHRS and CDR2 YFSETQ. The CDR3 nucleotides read TGCGCCAGCAATATTAGAAGCTATGGCTACACCTTC. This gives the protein CASNIRSYGYTF.

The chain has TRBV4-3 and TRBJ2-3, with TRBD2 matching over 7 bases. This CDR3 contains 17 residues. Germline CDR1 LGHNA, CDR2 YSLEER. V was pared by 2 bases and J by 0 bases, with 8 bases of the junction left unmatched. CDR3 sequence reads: CASSQSSSGSSTDTQYF. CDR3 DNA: TGCGCCAGCAGCCAAAGTTCTAGCGGATCTAGCACAGATACGCAGTATTTT.

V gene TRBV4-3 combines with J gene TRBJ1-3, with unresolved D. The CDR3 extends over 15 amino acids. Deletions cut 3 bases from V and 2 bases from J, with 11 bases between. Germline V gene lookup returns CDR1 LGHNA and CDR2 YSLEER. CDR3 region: CASSQILLTGNTIYF. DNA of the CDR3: TGCGCCAGCAGCCAGATACTACTAACTGGAAACACCATATATTTT.

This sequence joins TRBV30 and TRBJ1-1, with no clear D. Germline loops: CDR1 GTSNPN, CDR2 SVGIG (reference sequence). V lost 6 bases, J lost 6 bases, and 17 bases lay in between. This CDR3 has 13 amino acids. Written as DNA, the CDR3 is TGTGCCTGTACCGGGTTAAGAAACGCTGAAGCTTTCTTT. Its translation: CACTGLRNAEAFF.

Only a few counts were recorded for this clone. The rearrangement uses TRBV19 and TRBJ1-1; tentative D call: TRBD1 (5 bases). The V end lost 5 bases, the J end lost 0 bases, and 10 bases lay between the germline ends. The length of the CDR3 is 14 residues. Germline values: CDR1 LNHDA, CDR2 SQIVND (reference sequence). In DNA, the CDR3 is TGTGCCAGTAGTGGGGGGGATATGAACACTGAAGCTTTCTTT. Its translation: CASSGGDMNTEAFF.

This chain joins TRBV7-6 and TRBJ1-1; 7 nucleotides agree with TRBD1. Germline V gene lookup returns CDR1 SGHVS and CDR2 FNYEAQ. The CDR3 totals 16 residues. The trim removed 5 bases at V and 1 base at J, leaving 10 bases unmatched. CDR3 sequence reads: CASSQQRQGANTEAFF. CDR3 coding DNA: TGTGCCAGCAGCCAACAACGACAGGGAGCGAACACTGAAGCTTTCTTT.

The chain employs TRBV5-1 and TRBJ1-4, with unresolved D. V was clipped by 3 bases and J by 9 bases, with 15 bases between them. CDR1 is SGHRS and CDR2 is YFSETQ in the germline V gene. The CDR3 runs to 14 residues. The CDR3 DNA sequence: TGCGCCAGCAGCTCTGACGGGTTTTCCAAAAAACTGTTTTTT. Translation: CASSSDGFSKKLFF. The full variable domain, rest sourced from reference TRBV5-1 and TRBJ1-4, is KAGVTQTPRYLIKTRGQQVTLSCSPISGHRSVSWYQQTPGQGLQFLFEYFSETQRNKGNFPGRFSGRQFSNSRSEMNVSTLELGDSALYLCASSSDGFSKKLFFGSGTQLSVL.

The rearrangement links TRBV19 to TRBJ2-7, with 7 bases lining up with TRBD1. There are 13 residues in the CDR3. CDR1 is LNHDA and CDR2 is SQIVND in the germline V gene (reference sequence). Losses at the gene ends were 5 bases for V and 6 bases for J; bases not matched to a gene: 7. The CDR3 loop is CASSGTADSEQYV. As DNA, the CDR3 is TGTGCCAGTAGTGGGACAGCTGACTCCGAGCAGTACGTC.

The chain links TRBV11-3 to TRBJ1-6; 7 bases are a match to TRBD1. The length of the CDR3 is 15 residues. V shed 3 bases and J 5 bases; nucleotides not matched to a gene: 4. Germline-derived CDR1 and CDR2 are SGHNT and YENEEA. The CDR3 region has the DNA TGTGCCAGCAGCTTGGGACAGACGAATAATTCACCCCTCCACTTT. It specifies CASSLGQTNNSPLHF.

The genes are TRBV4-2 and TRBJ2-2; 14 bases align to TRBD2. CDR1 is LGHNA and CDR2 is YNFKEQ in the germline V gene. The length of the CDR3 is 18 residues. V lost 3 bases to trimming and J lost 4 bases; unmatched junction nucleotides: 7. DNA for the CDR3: TGTGCCAGCAGCCAGGGGACTAGCGGGAGTCGGTGCACCGGGGAGCTGTTTTTT. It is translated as CASSQGTSGSRCTGELFF.

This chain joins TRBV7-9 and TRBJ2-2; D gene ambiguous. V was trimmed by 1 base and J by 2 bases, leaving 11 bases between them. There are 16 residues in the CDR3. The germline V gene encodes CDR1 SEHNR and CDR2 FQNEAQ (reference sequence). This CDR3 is CASSLDRQVNTGELFF. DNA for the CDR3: TGTGCCAGCAGCTTAGATCGGCAGGTTAACACCGGGGAGCTGTTTTTT.

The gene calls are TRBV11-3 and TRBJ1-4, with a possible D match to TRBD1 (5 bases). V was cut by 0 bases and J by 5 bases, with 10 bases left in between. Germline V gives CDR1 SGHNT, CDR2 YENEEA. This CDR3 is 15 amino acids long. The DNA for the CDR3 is TGTGCCAGCAGCTTAGATCCCGCAGGGAATGAAAAACTGTTTTTT. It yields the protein CASSLDPAGNEKLFF. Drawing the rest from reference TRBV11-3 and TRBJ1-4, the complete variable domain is EAGVVQSPRYKIIEKKQPVAFWCNPISGHNTLYWYLQNLGQGPELLIRYENEEAVDDSQLPKDRFSAERLKGVDSTLKIQPAELGDSAVYLCASSLDPAGNEKLFFGSGTQLSVL.

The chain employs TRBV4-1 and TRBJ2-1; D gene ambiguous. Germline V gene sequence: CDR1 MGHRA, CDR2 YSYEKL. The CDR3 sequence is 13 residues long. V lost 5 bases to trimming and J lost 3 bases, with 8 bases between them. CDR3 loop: CASSYDNYNEQFF. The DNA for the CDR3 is TGCGCCAGCAGCTATGACAACTACAATGAGCAGTTCTTC.

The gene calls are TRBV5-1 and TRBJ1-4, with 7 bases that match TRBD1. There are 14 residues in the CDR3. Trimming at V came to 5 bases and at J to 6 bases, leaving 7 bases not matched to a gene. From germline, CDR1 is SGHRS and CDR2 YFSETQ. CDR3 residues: CASRSRGADEKLFF. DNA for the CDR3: TGCGCCAGCAGGTCCAGGGGGGCCGATGAAAAACTGTTTTTT.